This T cell receptor beta chain was found in a study of molecular identifiers for immune sequencing clone quantification (dated by TCRdb to the late 2010s). Study-level background: For a replicate experiment, RNA from roughly 21,000 or 96,000 naive CD8 T cells was divided into five aliquots, and four of the five aliquots were sequenced. The study was a methods study using CD8 T cells to benchmark molecular-identifier clustering-based TCR repertoire sequencing (MIDCIRS) and TCR RNA copy counting. Study-level results and caveats: When barcode sub-clustering was left out, chimeric consensus sequences inflated TCR diversity, with chimeras reaching as high as 47%. A single cell's worth of spiked-in Jurkat TCR RNA was reported detectable even among 900,000 to 1,000,000 naive CD8 T cells. The sizes of highly expanded clones could end up underestimated when identical TCR molecules share a barcode. Modeling estimated about 2.8 recovered TCR RNA copies per cell, compared with about ten by digital PCR, which implies roughly 27% capture efficiency. Naive libraries contained spiked-in Jurkat TCR RNA (approximately nine copies' worth), which is not part of the donor repertoire. In CMV-specific effector cells, clones with more than 20 RNA copies accounted for over 97% of molecules, whereas in naive cells such clones accounted for under 1%.

This clonotype has a count of ten or more. It has no known antigen specificity. No much larger clone is present one base from it, and per-base qualities are unavailable. The CDR3 runs 14 residues from the cysteine to the phenylalanine. Of the read, only the CDR3 DNA is kept; its 42 bases are in frame from base 1. CDR1 and CDR2 are drawn from the germline V gene (reference sequence): SGHKS, YYEKEE. V gives up 3 bases and J gives up 2 bases, and the segment between their germline ends measures 11 bases. Libraries of naive CD8 T cells were built from anywhere between about 20,000 and 1,000,000 sorted cells, with 10%, 30% or 50% of the purified RNA used. Naive CD8 T cells were FACS-sorted as CD8+CD4-CCR7+CD45RA+ on a BD FACSAria II into RLT Plus buffer. To test detection sensitivity, Jurkat RNA equal to some 11 TCR copies was added to samples of about 18,000-1,100,000 naive CD8 T cells. CD8 T cells were enriched with RosetteSep CD8+ T Cell Enrichment Cocktail and Ficoll-Paque, followed by ACK red cell lysis.

The library was made by PCR. Instrument used: NextSeq 500. Bulk TCR libraries were prepared as previously described, using TCR primers listed in Table S5. Purification of total RNA was performed with the Qiagen AllPrep DNA/RNA kit. Reads from multiple sequencing runs of the same library were pooled before analysis. As for how the authors treated the data: Reads were retained only if an exact TCR constant sequence was present, and the retained reads were trimmed to 150 nt and grouped according to their 12-nt molecular barcodes. Reads in each barcode group were sub-clustered using a 15% Levenshtein threshold, and a quality-weighted consensus sequence was built for each RNA molecule. Non-functional sequences were removed, as were lower-count sequences one edit away from another. Based on fitting two negative binomial distributions, any barcode sub-cluster with under 20% of the maximum read count was discarded. Clones were called with MiXCR by TCRdb after fastp trimmed the public reads at Q25, and only in-frame beta chains were retained. Rows merge per CDR3 protein into single entries with the most common DNA and genes. Here the V and J calls rest on TCRdb's processing, not on the authors' analysis. For this sample the table gives approximately 590,000 distinct CDR3 sequences, of which over 25% were detected only once. About 0.78% of the sample is taken by the ten largest.

The clonotype originates from a human donor in good health. Some libraries in this study had Jurkat cell RNA spiked in. Sample: naive CD8+ T cells from blood, with Jurkat cell RNA spiked in. This sample's cell subset or site label indicates: FACS-sorted CD8+CD4-CCR7+CD45RA+ naive T cells. This sequence uses TRBV5-5 and TRBJ2-5, and possibly TRBD2, on 6 matching bases. The CDR3 protein is CASSSPGLQETQYF. The DNA is TGTGCCAGCAGCTCCCCGGGACTTCAAGAGACCCAGTACTTC.